This T cell receptor (beta chain) was profiled in a study of T cell responses to AZD1222 COVID-19 vaccine. Note on this clone: The target antigen is unknown.

CDR3 length: 14 residues. The ends lost 3 bases at V and 9 bases at J; junction bases unmatched: 8. In germline, CDR1 is SGHTA, CDR2 FQGTGA. Study results and caveats: Sampled repertoires all dated from after the peak T cell response. In a largely white British group with more females than males, clonal diversity was possibly underestimated. The number of AZD1222 recipients seropositive at baseline was only five or six. Two AZD1222 administrations were followed by greater Spike-specific TCR breadth and depth.

Some clones are missing from TCRdb's copy, which holds only in-frame ones; the method was immunoSEQ multiplex PCR. This table has roughly 130,000 clones, about 90% appearing once. The sample here was peripheral blood, taken on day 0 of AZD1222 vaccination. The sequence was collected from an adult in good health. The chain couples TRBV7-3 to TRBJ2-1; 7 nucleotides match TRBD2. CDR3 sequence reads: CASSFGLGPGEQFF. CDR3 coding DNA: TGTGCCAGCAGCTTTGGACTAGGGCCGGGTGAGCAGTTCTTC.